Sequencing of this TCR beta chain was carried out in a study of T cells after yellow fever vaccination. Study-wide points: FACS-sorted repertoires could contain abundant clonotypes contaminating from the bulk population. The secondary response was weaker but peaked faster, day 5 versus 15.

Each CDR3 protein is one row after TCRdb ran MiXCR on the 5' RACE reads. The top ten clones hold 24% of a sample with 300,000 to 350,000 distinct CDR3 sequences, about 4% of them seen once. With regard to this clonotype: Its matching antigen is unknown.

The CDR3 length is 15 residues. V lost 5 bases and J lost 2; bases outside the gene matches: 5. Per the germline V gene, CDR1 is MNHEY and CDR2 is SMNVEV (reference sequence). This specimen consisted of PBMCs, obtained 5 days after the yellow fever booster vaccination. J is TRBJ2-5 and V is TRBV27; 10 bases line up with TRBD1. This clonotype originated in a man younger than 35 who received the YFV17D yellow fever vaccine. The CDR3 is CASSRQGARQETQYF. CDR3 bases: TGTGCCAGCAGTCGACAGGGGGCGCGTCAAGAGACCCAGTACTTC.